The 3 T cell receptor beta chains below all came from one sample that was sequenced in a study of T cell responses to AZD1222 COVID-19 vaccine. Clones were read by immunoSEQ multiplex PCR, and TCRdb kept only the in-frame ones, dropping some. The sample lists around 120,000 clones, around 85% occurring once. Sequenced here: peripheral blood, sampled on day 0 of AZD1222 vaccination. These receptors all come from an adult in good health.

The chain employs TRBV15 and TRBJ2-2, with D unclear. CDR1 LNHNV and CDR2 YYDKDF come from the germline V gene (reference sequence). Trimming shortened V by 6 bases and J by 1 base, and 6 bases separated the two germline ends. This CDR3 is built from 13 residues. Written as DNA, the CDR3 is TGTGCCACCAGGCCGGAGAACACCGGGGAGCTGTTTTTT. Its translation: CATRPENTGELFF.

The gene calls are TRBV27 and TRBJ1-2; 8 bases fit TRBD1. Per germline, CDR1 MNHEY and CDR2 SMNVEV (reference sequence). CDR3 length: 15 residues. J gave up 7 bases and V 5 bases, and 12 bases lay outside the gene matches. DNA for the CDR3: TGTGCCAGCAGTCCCCTCAGGACAGGGCCGGGTGGCTACACCTTC. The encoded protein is CASSPLRTGPGGYTF.

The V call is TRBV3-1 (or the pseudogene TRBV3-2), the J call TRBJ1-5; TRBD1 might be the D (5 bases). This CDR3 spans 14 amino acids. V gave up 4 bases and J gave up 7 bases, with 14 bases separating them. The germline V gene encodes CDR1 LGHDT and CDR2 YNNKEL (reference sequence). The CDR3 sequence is CASSPTGAGQPQHF. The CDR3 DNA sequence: TGTGCCAGCAGCCCGACCGGGGCTGGACAGCCCCAGCATTTT.